This T cell receptor (beta chain) was obtained from a study of CD8 T cells in Susac syndrome (dated by TCRdb to the late 2010s). In the study overall: The study used repertoire sequencing to test whether antigen drove CD8+ T cell activation and differentiation in Susac syndrome.

The research as a whole found: The number of individuals in the TCR sequencing and HLA analysis was acknowledged as relatively small.

RNA was extracted with the RNeasy kit and 0.5 to 1 ug was reverse transcribed using random hexamers. The immunoSEQ multiplex PCR assay, covering 54 Vbeta and 13 Jbeta segments, was used to amplify TCR beta CDR3 regions. To correct PCR amplification bias, a synthetic template baseline was used for both primer optimization and computational correction. Turning to the authors' computational methods: Reads were annotated to V, D and J genes according to IMGT and were analyzed with immunoSEQ Analyzer, with only productive sequences retained. Clonality was calculated as one minus the Shannon entropy normalized by log2 of the number of productive unique sequences. Public and private clones were assessed among the 100 most prevalent clones of each patient and control. A clone was defined as Susac-specific if it was absent from the healthy and MS cohorts, from 1052 published viral clones and from other ImmuneACCESS disease sequences. TCRdb handled the public reads itself, with Q25 trimming in fastp and clone calling in MiXCR, and kept productive beta chains. Rows are combined by CDR3 protein, so each entry shows the most common genes and DNA. It is TCRdb's table, rather than the study itself, that gives the V and J calls and clone size. In all, the sample holds about 200,000 distinct CDR3 sequences, and more than 85% of those were seen once. The top ten hold approximately 0.08% of the sample.

The CDR3 runs 16 amino acids, cysteine and phenylalanine included. Kept here is only the CDR3 DNA, which spans 48 bases and is read in frame from base 1. The germline V gene encodes CDR1 MGHRA and CDR2 YSYEKL. V trim: 4 bases; J trim: 2 bases; unmatched bases: 9. High-throughput TCR beta sequencing profiled peripheral blood CD8+ and CD4+ T cells from healthy donors, Susac syndrome patients and multiple sclerosis patients. The multiple sclerosis controls were treatment-naive patients whose relapsing-remitting disease, either stable or active, fulfilled the revised McDonald criteria. CD8+ TEMRA cells were enriched by FACS, while bulk CD8+ and CD4+ T cells were purified by magnetic negative isolation. Blood was drawn into EDTA tubes, processed within 24 hours, and PBMCs were isolated by density gradient centrifugation. PBMCs destined for TCR sequencing were cryopreserved in liquid nitrogen and later thawed in a 37 °C water bath. The sorted or isolated CD4+, CD8+ and CD8+ TEMRA cells reached a purity of at least 90%.

Remarks on this clonotype: It lacks a known antigen. Base qualities are missing; no much larger clone stands one base away.

This TCR derives from a human donor with multiple sclerosis. The rearrangement joined TRBV4-1 to TRBJ1-2, with TRBD1 matching 8 junction bases. Sequencing used CD4+ T cells from PBMCs. The CDR3 protein sequence reads: CASSLSPGTGNYGYTF. The base sequence is TGCGCCAGCAGCCTCAGTCCCGGGACAGGAAACTATGGCTACACCTTC.